Listed below are T cell receptor beta chains from one sample, sequenced in a study of T-cell memory formation after mild COVID-19. One entry per CDR3 protein, called by TCRdb with MiXCR from the 5' RACE reads. The sample includes 400,000 to 500,000 distinct CDR3 sequences, 20% to 25% of them seen just once. The sequencing sample was made of PBMCs or a T cell subset sorted from them (not recorded which). Receptors were obtained from an adult woman who had mild COVID-19 (a few samples of this study predate the infection). Cell type and time point are not known. Both conserved end residues are part of each CDR3. The D gene is left open where the match is weak. A row's size may be missing; if present it is once, few, many or a size class.

TRBJ2-7,-,TRBV30,TRBD1,CVGDRGYEQYF,TGTGTAGGGGACAGGGGCTACGAGCAGTACTTC
TRBJ2-6,few,TRBV14,-,CASSQVSRQKYSGANVLTF,TGTGCCAGCAGCCAAGTTTCGAGACAGAAATACTCTGGGGCCAACGTCCTGACTTTC
TRBJ1-1,-,TRBV11-3,-,CASTDPRTFTEAFF,TGTGCCAGCACCGACCCCCGGACGTTCACTGAAGCTTTCTTT
TRBJ1-1,-,TRBV6-2/TRBV6-3,-,CASSYKGTFTEAFF,TGTGCCAGCAGTTACAAGGGGACCTTCACTGAAGCTTTCTTT
TRBJ2-7,few,TRBV7-9,TRBD2,CASSSLAGISYEQYF,TGTGCCAGCAGCTCACTAGCGGGAATATCCTACGAGCAGTACTTC
TRBJ2-7,-,TRBV5-1,-,CASSLIGSLDSYEQYF,TGCGCCAGCAGCCTCATTGGCTCGTTGGACTCCTACGAGCAGTACTTC
TRBJ2-7,few,TRBV5-4,TRBD1,CASSTRDRDHEQYF,TGTGCCAGCAGCACCCGGGACAGGGACCACGAGCAGTACTTC
TRBJ2-7,-,TRBV29-1,TRBD2,CSVAGTSAHEQYF,TGCAGCGTTGCCGGGACTAGCGCCCACGAGCAGTACTTC
TRBJ2-1,many,TRBV7-6,-,CASSSGPTVRGNEQFF,TGTGCCAGCAGCTCCGGGCCCACAGTGCGTGGCAATGAGCAGTTCTTC
TRBJ2-1,-,TRBV12-3/TRBV12-4,TRBD2,CASSLSGRLGNEQFF,TGTGCCAGCAGTTTAAGCGGGAGGTTGGGCAATGAGCAGTTCTTC
TRBJ2-1,-,TRBV6-2/TRBV6-3,-,CASRSTGRRGNEQFF,TGTGCCAGCAGATCCACCGGACGCAGGGGCAATGAGCAGTTCTTC
TRBJ2-4,-,TRBV5-4,-,CASSLSADSAKNIQYF,TGTGCCAGCAGCTTGAGTGCCGACAGCGCCAAAAACATTCAGTACTTC
TRBJ2-1,-,TRBV4-3,-,CASSQGGRVPYNEQFF,TGCGCCAGCAGCCAAGGGGGTAGGGTTCCCTACAATGAGCAGTTCTTC
TRBJ1-2,few,TRBV7-9,-,CASSGSGTREGGYTF,TGTGCCAGCAGCGGATCCGGGACACGAGAGGGTGGCTACACCTTC
TRBJ2-7,-,TRBV5-1,-,CASSSEPNSGGLYEQYF,TGCGCCAGCAGCTCCGAACCCAACTCAGGGGGGCTCTACGAGCAGTACTTC
TRBJ1-1,few,TRBV4-1,-,CASSQEGLGEDTEAFF,TGCGCCAGCAGCCAAGAAGGTCTGGGTGAAGACACTGAAGCTTTCTTT
TRBJ2-2,-,TRBV5-1,TRBD2,CASRAGGTKNTGELFF,TGCGCCAGCAGGGCTGGGGGGACTAAGAACACCGGGGAGCTGTTTTTT
TRBJ2-5,few,TRBV12-3/TRBV12-4,-,CASSRRSGGETQYF,TGTGCCAGCAGTAGGAGGTCCGGTGGGGAGACCCAGTACTTC
TRBJ1-1,few,TRBV6-2/TRBV6-3,-,CASRLGQGAFF,TGTGCCAGCAGATTGGGACAAGGAGCTTTCTTT
TRBJ2-7,-,TRBV5-1,-,CASSLDAGRLYEQYF,TGCGCCAGCAGCTTGGACGCCGGACGGCTCTACGAGCAGTACTTC
TRBJ2-3,few,TRBV7-9,TRBD2,CASSAQPGGGSDTQYF,TGTGCCAGCAGCGCGCAACCCGGGGGGGGGTCAGATACGCAGTATTTT
TRBJ2-1,-,TRBV6-5,TRBD1,CASSYSPGTAYNEQFF,TGTGCCAGCAGTTACTCTCCCGGGACAGCATACAATGAGCAGTTCTTC
TRBJ1-2,-,TRBV27,-,CASSLFAGDYGYTF,TGTGCCAGCAGTTTATTTGCAGGGGACTATGGCTACACCTTC
TRBJ1-2,many,TRBV6-2/TRBV6-3,-,CASSHDRGYTF,TGTGCCAGCAGTCATGATCGCGGCTACACCTTC
TRBJ2-3,few,TRBV5-1,-,CASSLKGGEGTQYF,TGCGCCAGCAGCTTAAAAGGAGGAGAGGGTACGCAGTATTTT
TRBJ1-1,few,TRBV24-1,-,CATSERSTHSGRVFLLVPAREAFF,TGTGCCACCAGTGAGCGTTCGACGCATTCGGGCAGGGTATTTTTATTGGTTCCGGCCCGTGAAGCTTTCTTT
TRBJ2-3,-,TRBV2,-,CASGNRSTDTQYF,TGTGCCAGCGGGAACAGGAGCACAGATACGCAGTATTTT
TRBJ1-1,-,TRBV29-1,TRBD1,CSVYPGGSTEAFF,TGCAGCGTTTACCCAGGGGGAAGCACTGAAGCTTTCTTT
TRBJ2-7,-,TRBV5-1,-,CASSLVAGPTEQYF,TGCGCCAGCAGCTTGGTGGCGGGACCGACCGAGCAGTACTTC
TRBJ2-5,-,TRBV3-1,-,CASSQDAVGTQYF,TGTGCCAGCAGCCAAGACGCGGTTGGGACCCAGTACTTC
TRBJ2-6,many,TRBV29-1,-,CSVDQASGANVLTF,TGCAGCGTTGATCAGGCCTCTGGGGCCAACGTCCTGACTTTC
TRBJ1-6,-,TRBV12-3/TRBV12-4,-,CASSLMGQSPLHF,TGTGCCAGCAGTTTAATGGGCCAATCACCCCTCCACTTT
TRBJ2-7,-,TRBV7-9,-,CASSPAPMGDPYEQYF,TGTGCCAGCAGTCCCGCCCCGATGGGAGATCCCTACGAGCAGTACTTC
TRBJ2-5,-,TRBV20-1,-,CSASLVSGQETQYF,TGCAGTGCTAGCTTGGTTTCGGGGCAAGAGACCCAGTACTTC
TRBJ1-5,-,TRBV24-1,-,CATSAGLDQPQHF,TGTGCCACCAGTGCAGGACTCGATCAGCCCCAGCATTTT
TRBJ2-2,-,TRBV11-3,TRBD2,CASSSSGGLRTGELFF,TGTGCCAGCAGCTCTAGCGGGGGGCTCCGAACCGGGGAGCTGTTTTTT
TRBJ2-1,-,TRBV13,TRBD2,CASSTTSGGATNEQFF,TGTGCCAGCAGCACTACAAGCGGGGGGGCCACGAATGAGCAGTTCTTC
TRBJ2-5,many,TRBV4-2,TRBD2,CASSQQPPGVAGERRDQYF,TGTGCCAGCAGCCAGCAGCCGCCTGGAGTAGCGGGCGAAAGGAGGGACCAGTACTTC
TRBJ1-1,few,TRBV6-2/TRBV6-3,TRBD1,CASSSPGQMNTEAFF,TGTGCCAGCAGTTCCCCGGGACAGATGAACACTGAAGCTTTCTTT
TRBJ2-1,-,TRBV7-9,-,CATDTPRYNEQFF,TGTGCCACCGATACACCTAGGTACAATGAGCAGTTCTTC
TRBJ1-6,few,TRBV3-1,TRBD1,CASSQETGANSPLHF,TGTGCCAGCAGCCAGGAGACAGGGGCGAATTCACCCCTCCACTTT
TRBJ1-4,-,TRBV6-1,-,CASTLTETTNEKLFF,TGTGCCAGCACCCTGACTGAGACAACTAATGAAAAACTGTTTTTT
TRBJ2-1,-,TRBV7-3,TRBD2,CASSAYSGTKSYNEQFF,TGTGCCAGCAGCGCCTATAGCGGGACCAAATCCTACAATGAGCAGTTCTTC
TRBJ1-2,-,TRBV5-1,-,CASSPAPQQGRGYTF,TGCGCCAGCAGCCCCGCCCCACAACAGGGACGGGGCTACACCTTC
TRBJ2-7,once,TRBV7-8,-,CASSSPKGLTYEQYF,TGTGCCAGCAGCTCCCCGAAAGGACTAACCTACGAGCAGTACTTC
TRBJ1-2,-,TRBV12-3/TRBV12-4,TRBD1,CASSVLLGQPVGYTF,TGTGCCAGCAGTGTTCTACTGGGACAGCCGGTAGGCTACACCTTC
TRBJ1-5,-,TRBV7-8,-,CASSPDVSNQPQHF,TGTGCCAGCAGCCCGGACGTAAGCAATCAGCCCCAGCATTTT
TRBJ1-2,-,TRBV7-9,TRBD1,CASSTQNRGPRYGYTF,TGTGCCAGCAGCACCCAAAACAGGGGCCCGAGGTATGGCTACACCTTC
TRBJ1-4,few,TRBV7-9,-,CASSFGIPIEDEKLFF,TGTGCCAGCAGCTTTGGTATCCCTATAGAGGATGAAAAACTGTTTTTT
TRBJ2-5,few,TRBV5-1,-,CASSSDGKETQYF,TGCGCCAGCAGCTCTGACGGGAAAGAGACCCAGTACTTC
TRBJ2-2,-,TRBV20-1,TRBD1,CSARDTRQGDTGELFF,TGCAGTGCTAGAGACACCCGACAGGGTGACACCGGGGAGCTGTTTTTT
TRBJ1-1,few,TRBV6-6,TRBD1,CASSYPDRETEAFF,TGTGCCAGCAGTTACCCCGACAGGGAAACTGAAGCTTTCTTT
TRBJ2-1,few,TRBV4-1,TRBD2,CASSQVLAGGKFF,TGCGCCAGCAGCCAAGTCCTAGCGGGGGGCAAGTTCTTC
TRBJ1-2,-,TRBV6-5,TRBD1,CASSYGYRGGYTF,TGTGCCAGCAGTTATGGGTACAGGGGCGGCTACACCTTC
TRBJ2-3,-,TRBV5-6,TRBD2,CASSFRGTKPDTQYF,TGTGCCAGCAGCTTCCGAGGGACTAAGCCAGATACGCAGTATTTT
TRBJ1-4,few,TRBV4-2,-,CASSQAGKNEKLFF,TGTGCCAGCAGCCAAGCGGGCAAGAATGAAAAACTGTTTTTT
TRBJ2-5,-,TRBV6-5,TRBD2,CASSSWTSGGEETQYF,TGTGCCAGCAGTTCTTGGACTAGCGGGGGAGAGGAGACCCAGTACTTC
TRBJ2-2,-,TRBV7-7,TRBD2,CASSDLLALPGELFF,TGTGCCAGCAGCGATCTACTAGCGTTACCCGGGGAGCTGTTTTTT
TRBJ2-1,many,TRBV7-6,-,CASSIRVGNEQFF,TGTGCCAGCAGCATAAGGGTCGGCAATGAGCAGTTCTTC